This T cell receptor (beta chain) was observed in a study of T cell responses to AZD1222 COVID-19 vaccine. Unmatched junction bases numbered 4, after V lost 6 bases and J lost 5 bases. CDR1 and CDR2 (germline): SGHTA, FQGNSA. This CDR3 has 14 amino acids. Here immunoSEQ multiplex PCR was the method, and the copy in TCRdb shows in-frame clones only, minus some. This table holds roughly 79,000 clones, about 90% found once. This TCR derives from an adult in good health. The J gene is TRBJ1-4, the V gene TRBV7-2; 9 nucleotides line up with TRBD1. The source was peripheral blood, collected on day 0 of MenACWY control vaccination. CDR3 nucleotide sequence: TGTGCCAGCAGGCCCGGGACAGGGAATGAAAAACTGTTTTTT. It yields the protein CASRPGTGNEKLFF.